These 26 T cell receptor beta chains originate from one sample sequenced in a study of OX40 agonist ivuxolimab in advanced cancers. The library was made by the immunoSEQ multiplex PCR assay. In its TCRdb copy, this immuneACCESS table keeps in-frame sequences only and misses some clones. Where compared with another copy, unresolved V genes explain less than half of these, and the others have no known cause. The sample table holds tens of thousands of clones, of which over 85% were seen once. 40% to 55% of the sample belongs to the ten largest clones. Sequences were derived from CD4+ or CD8+ T cells sorted from blood, sampled in a trial of the OX40 agonist ivuxolimab. The source is an adult with an advanced solid tumor such as melanoma, head and neck, liver or kidney cancer.

The rearrangement links TRBV4-3 to TRBJ2-5; D is possibly TRBD1 (6 bases). V lost 0 bases and J 5 bases, leaving 13 bases between the germline ends. The CDR3 has 15 amino acids. Per germline, CDR1 LGHNA and CDR2 YSLEER. The CDR3, as DNA: TGCGCCAGCAGCCAAGATCAGGGGAGCAGGGAGACCCAGTACTTC. It yields the protein CASSQDQGSRETQYF.

V and J are TRBV7-9 and TRBJ2-5, with 11 bases fitting TRBD1. The J call may be in error: the DNA end matches TRBJ2-7 better. The CDR3 runs to 16 residues. Germline CDR1 SEHNR, CDR2 FQNEAQ (reference sequence). CDR3 sequence: CASSSPGDRGIYEQYF. CDR3 DNA: TGTGCCAGCAGCTCACCGGGGGACAGGGGGATCTACGAGCAGTACTTC.

This clone was observed a few times. V and J are TRBV28 and TRBJ1-5; weak D call: TRBD1 (6 bases). CDR1 MDHEN and CDR2 SYDVKM come from the germline V gene. This CDR3 comprises 13 residues. V dropped 9 bases and J dropped 3 bases, with 12 bases sitting between them. CDR3 region: CASFDRSNQPQHF. CDR3 sequence (DNA): TGTGCCAGTTTCGACAGGTCCAATCAGCCCCAGCATTTT.

The gene calls are TRBV29-1 and TRBJ2-3, with 7 bases aligning to TRBD2. This CDR3 is 16 amino acids long. The V segment lost 4 bases and the J segment 0 bases; nucleotides outside the gene matches: 10. In germline, CDR1 is SQVTM, CDR2 ANQGSEA. CDR3 region: CSVVLFGGTSTDTQYF. Written as DNA, the CDR3 is TGCAGCGTTGTCCTTTTCGGGGGGACTAGCACAGATACGCAGTATTTT.

This chain joins TRBV28 and TRBJ2-7, with 9 bases fitting TRBD1. Germline CDR1 MDHEN, CDR2 SYDVKM. The CDR3 totals 16 residues. The V and J ends lost 3 bases and 0 bases, in that order; junction bases with no gene match: 6. The CDR3 nucleotides read TGTGCCAGCAGTTTCCCTGGGACAGGGCTCTCCTACGAGCAGTACTTC. It is translated as CASSFPGTGLSYEQYF.

V gene TRBV15 combines with J gene TRBJ2-1; D might be TRBD2 (7 bases). V lost 0 bases and J 5 bases, leaving 14 bases between the germline ends. The CDR3 totals 16 residues. The germline V gene has CDR1 LNHNV and CDR2 YYDKDF (reference sequence). The CDR3 spells CATSRDWAGANNEQFF. For the CDR3, the DNA is TGTGCCACCAGCAGAGATTGGGCGGGGGCAAACAATGAGCAGTTCTTC.

The chain couples TRBV13 to TRBJ2-7; 11 bases are shared with TRBD2. Germline CDR1 PRHDT, CDR2 FYEKMQ (reference sequence). The CDR3 loop spans 16 amino acids. V gave up 1 base and J gave up 5 bases; unmatched junction bases: 7. CDR3 coding DNA: TGTGCCAGCAGCTTAGTTAGCGGGGGGGCTTTTGACGAGCAGTACTTC. Translated: CASSLVSGGAFDEQYF.

The genes are TRBV29-1 and TRBJ2-7; possible D gene TRBD1, 6 bases. Germline loops: CDR1 SQVTM, CDR2 ANQGSEA. This CDR3 spans 10 amino acids. V was clipped by 2 bases and J by 9 bases, with 8 bases between them. Written as DNA, the CDR3 is TGCAGCGTTGAAAGAGGGGGGCAGTACTTC. Protein product: CSVERGGQYF.

This clone was seen only a few times. The chain is built from TRBV11-2 and TRBJ1-2; D is perhaps TRBD1 (5 bases). There are 12 residues in the CDR3. Germline lookup yields CDR1 SGHAT and CDR2 FQNNGV. The ends were cut back, 6 bases at V and 5 bases at J, with 10 bases in the middle. The CDR3 spells CASSRGEYGYTF. The CDR3 DNA sequence: TGTGCCAGCAGTCGGGGGGAATATGGCTACACCTTC.

The chain carries TRBV7-6 and TRBJ2-3; no definite D call. Germline lookup yields CDR1 SGHVS and CDR2 FNYEAQ. This CDR3 is built from 13 residues. The ends were cut back, 5 bases at V and 2 bases at J, with 8 bases in the middle. CDR3 sequence reads: CASSPTVTDTQYF. The CDR3 DNA reads TGTGCCAGCAGCCCCACTGTCACAGATACGCAGTATTTT.

This clone was counted only a few times. This rearrangement joins TRBV6-5 to TRBJ1-2; tentative D call: TRBD1 (5 bases). This CDR3 has 12 amino acids. Germline CDR1 and CDR2: MNHEY and SVGAGI. The ends were cut back, 9 bases at V and 5 bases at J, with 13 bases in the middle. CDR3 DNA: TGTGCCAGTGGGAGAGGGGATTATGGCTACACCTTC. This gives the protein CASGRGDYGYTF.

The chain joins TRBV27 to TRBJ2-2; 10 bases line up with TRBD2. This CDR3 region has 15 residues. CDR1 is MNHEY and CDR2 is SMNVEV in the germline V gene (reference sequence). V shed 5 bases and J 1 base; nucleotides not matched to a gene: 1. CDR3 sequence: CASSRTSGNTGELFF. The CDR3 DNA is TGTGCCAGCAGTAGGACTAGCGGGAACACCGGGGAGCTGTTTTTT.

V and J are TRBV28 and TRBJ2-5, with 12 nucleotides matching TRBD2. The CDR3 consists of 16 residues. V was pared by 6 bases and J by 5 bases, with 10 bases of the junction left unmatched. The V gene's germline CDR1 is MDHEN and CDR2 SYDVKM. The CDR3: CASRPVLAGGRETQYF. Written as DNA, the CDR3 is TGTGCCAGCAGGCCAGTACTAGCGGGGGGCCGGGAGACCCAGTACTTC.

Here the CDR3 reads CASTLQGFHTEAFF. CDR3 coding DNA: TGTGCCAGTACCTTACAGGGGTTTCACACTGAAGCTTTCTTT. The rearrangement joins TRBV19 to TRBJ1-1, with 7 bases matching TRBD1. J was trimmed by 3 bases and V by 7 bases; bases with no gene match: 8. This CDR3 has 14 residues. Germline V gene sequence: CDR1 LNHDA, CDR2 SQIVND (reference sequence).

The gene calls are TRBV29-1 and TRBJ1-2; D uncertain. The CDR3 contains 11 residues. The V and J ends lost 3 bases and 6 bases respectively, with 8 bases between them. Germline loops: CDR1 SQVTM, CDR2 ANQGSEA. The DNA for the CDR3 is TGCAGCGTTGATGCCGCTAATGGCTACACCTTC. Protein sequence: CSVDAANGYTF.

Here the CDR3 DNA reads TGTGCCAGCACCATCAGGGGGGGCCCTGAAGCTTTCTTT. This sequence encodes CASTIRGGPEAFF. The J gene is TRBJ1-1, the V gene TRBV13; TRBD1 agrees at 7 bases. Trimming cost V 7 bases and J 6 bases; bases outside gene matches: 8. Germline CDR1 PRHDT, CDR2 FYEKMQ (reference sequence). CDR3 length equals 13 residues.

This chain connects TRBV5-5 to TRBJ2-7, with D hard to call. The CDR3 spans 14 residues. Trimming took 0 bases from V and 6 from J, leaving 13 bases between them. CDR1 and CDR2 from the germline V gene are SGHKS and YYEKEE (reference sequence). CDR3 amino acids: CASSLVGGSGEQYF. In DNA form, the CDR3 reads TGTGCCAGCAGCTTGGTAGGTGGTTCTGGCGAGCAGTACTTC. The variable domain in full, completed from reference TRBV5-5 and TRBJ2-7, reads DAGVTQSPTHLIKTRGQQVTLRCSPISGHKSVSWYQQVLGQGPQFIFQYYEKEERGRGNFPDRFSARQFPNYSSELNVNALLLGDSALYLCASSLVGGSGEQYFGPGTRLTVT.

The genes are TRBV27 and TRBJ2-7; 7 nucleotides line up with TRBD1. The CDR3 runs 15 residues. The V segment lost 3 bases and the J segment 0 bases; nucleotides outside the gene matches: 5. The V gene's germline CDR1 is MNHEY and CDR2 SMNVEV (reference sequence). CDR3 sequence reads: CASSFRDSYSYEQYF. The CDR3 DNA sequence: TGTGCCAGCAGTTTCAGGGACAGTTACTCCTACGAGCAGTACTTC.

CDR3 nucleotides: TGTGCCAGCAGTTTGACCGGGGGGGCCCTAGAGACCCAGTACTTC. It specifies CASSLTGGALETQYF. V and J are TRBV6-5 and TRBJ2-5; 8 nucleotides agree with TRBD2. This CDR3 is built from 15 residues. V trimming: 4 bases; J trimming: 4 bases; junction bases outside the gene matches: 8. CDR1 and CDR2 (germline): MNHEY, SVGAGI.

The rearrangement uses TRBV4-1 and TRBJ2-3, with TRBD1 identical over 11 bases. Germline CDR1 reads MGHRA; CDR2 reads YSYEKL. The J segment lost 2 bases and the V segment lost 8 bases, leaving 18 bases of the junction unmatched. The CDR3 is 19 amino acids. The CDR3 DNA is TGCGCCAGCGCGGGGGACAGGGGGGAATTCGGACCTCACACAGATACGCAGTATTTT. As protein: CASAGDRGEFGPHTDTQYF.

The chain carries TRBV10-3 and TRBJ1-2, with D perhaps TRBD1 (5 bases). Per the germline V gene, CDR1 is ENHRY and CDR2 is SYGVKD. This CDR3 comprises 17 residues. V was pared by 9 bases and J by 4 bases, with 27 bases between. Here the CDR3 DNA reads TGTGCCATAACACAGGAGGTGGGACGGGTTTCTGGCTATGGCTACACCTTC. It yields the protein CAITQEVGRVSGYGYTF.

This chain links TRBV14 with TRBJ2-7; no reliable D call. Trimming shortened V by 4 bases and J by 0 bases, and 10 bases separated the two germline ends. Looked up from germline, CDR1 is SGHDN and CDR2 is FVKESK. The CDR3 runs to 14 residues. CDR3 DNA: TGTGCCAGCAGCCTTGCCGGGCTCTCCTACGAGCAGTACTTC. It is translated as CASSLAGLSYEQYF.

The chain carries TRBV7-6 and TRBJ2-6, with D maybe TRBD1 (5 bases). V lost 2 bases, J lost 1 base, and 12 bases lay in between. This CDR3 region has 17 residues. Germline CDR1 is SGHVS and CDR2 is FNYEAQ. This CDR3 is CASSLFQTESGANVLTF. The CDR3 coding sequence is TGTGCCAGCAGCTTATTCCAGACAGAATCTGGGGCCAACGTCCTGACTTTC.

This clone was observed once. The V gene is TRBV25-1, the J gene TRBJ2-1, with D perhaps TRBD2 (7 bases). This CDR3 spans 16 amino acids. Per the germline V gene, CDR1 is MGHDK and CDR2 is SYGVNS. V lost 4 bases and J lost 8, with 21 bases in between. This CDR3 is CASSALWGGAMDEQFF. In DNA form, the CDR3 reads TGTGCCAGCAGTGCTCTTTGGGGGGGGGCTATGGATGAGCAGTTCTTC. The full variable domain, rest sourced from reference TRBV25-1 and TRBJ2-1, is EADIYQTPRYLVIGTGKKITLECSQTMGHDKMYWYQQDPGMELHLIHYSYGVNSTEKGDLSSESTVSRIRTEHFPLTLESARPSHTSQYLCASSALWGGAMDEQFFGPGTRLTVL.

The chain has TRBV5-6 and TRBJ1-2, with D uncertain. V was cut by 3 bases and J by 5 bases, with 8 bases left in between. The CDR3 contains 12 residues. CDR1 is SGHDT, CDR2 YYEEEE, per germline. The CDR3 loop reads CASSSPPYGYTF. The CDR3 DNA follows: TGTGCCAGCAGCTCCCCCCCTTATGGCTACACCTTC.

The genes are TRBV7-9 and TRBJ2-5, with TRBD1 as a possible D gene (6 bases). Germline CDR1 reads SEHNR; CDR2 reads FQNEAQ (reference sequence). CDR3 length: 17 amino acids. Trimming left V 4 bases short and J 2 bases short, with 20 bases between. The CDR3 protein is CASSSPQGRVAQETQYF. CDR3 coding DNA: TGTGCCAGCAGCTCACCACAGGGTAGGGTTGCACAAGAGACCCAGTACTTC.